This record concerns one TCR beta chain sequence. Isolated RNA was reverse transcribed in full, so expressed TCRB transcripts were sequenced. Sequencing used immunoSEQ multiplex PCR; TCRdb keeps in-frame clones, though not all of them. The table includes hundreds of thousands of clones, about 70% detected once. This CDR3 spans 12 amino acids. V was pared by 5 bases and J by 11 bases, with 7 bases of the junction left unmatched. In germline, CDR1 is SGHTA, CDR2 FQGNSA. The sample belongs to a study of beta chain features in type 1 diabetes. The chain joins TRBV7-2 to TRBJ2-3; 7 bases match TRBD2. The source is a man aged 25 to 45 in good health. Sequencing was carried out using naive CD4+ T cells from blood. CDR3 protein: CASSLLAPWQYF. Written as DNA, the CDR3 is TGTGCCAGCAGCCTACTAGCGCCGTGGCAGTATTTT.